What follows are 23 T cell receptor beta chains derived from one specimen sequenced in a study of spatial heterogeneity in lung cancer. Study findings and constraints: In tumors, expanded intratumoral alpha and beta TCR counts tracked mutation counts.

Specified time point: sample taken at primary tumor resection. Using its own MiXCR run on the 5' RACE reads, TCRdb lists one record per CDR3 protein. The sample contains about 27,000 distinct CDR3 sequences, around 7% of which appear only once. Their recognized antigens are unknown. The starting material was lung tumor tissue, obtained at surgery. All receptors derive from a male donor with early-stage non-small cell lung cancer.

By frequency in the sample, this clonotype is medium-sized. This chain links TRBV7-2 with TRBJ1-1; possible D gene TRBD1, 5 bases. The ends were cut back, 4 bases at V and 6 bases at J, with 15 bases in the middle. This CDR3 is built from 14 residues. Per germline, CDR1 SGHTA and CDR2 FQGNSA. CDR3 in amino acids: CASSSGLGGAEAFF. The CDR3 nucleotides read TGTGCCAGCAGCTCCGGACTGGGGGGGGCTGAAGCTTTCTTT.

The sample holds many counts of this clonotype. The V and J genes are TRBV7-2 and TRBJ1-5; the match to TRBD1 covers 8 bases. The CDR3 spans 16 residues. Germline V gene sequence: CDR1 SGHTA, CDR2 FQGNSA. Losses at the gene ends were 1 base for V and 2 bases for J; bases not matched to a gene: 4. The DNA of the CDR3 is TGTGCCAGCAGCTTAGGGCCAGGGGGCGGCAATCAGCCCCAGCATTTT. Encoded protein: CASSLGPGGGNQPQHF.

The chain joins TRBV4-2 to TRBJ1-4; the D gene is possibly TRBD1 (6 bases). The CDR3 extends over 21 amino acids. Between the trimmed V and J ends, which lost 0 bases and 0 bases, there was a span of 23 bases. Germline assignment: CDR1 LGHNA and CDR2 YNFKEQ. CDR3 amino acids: CASSQDSAGAFLAATNEKLFF. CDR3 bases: TGTGCCAGCAGCCAAGACTCGGCAGGGGCTTTTCTAGCCGCAACTAATGAAAAACTGTTTTTT.

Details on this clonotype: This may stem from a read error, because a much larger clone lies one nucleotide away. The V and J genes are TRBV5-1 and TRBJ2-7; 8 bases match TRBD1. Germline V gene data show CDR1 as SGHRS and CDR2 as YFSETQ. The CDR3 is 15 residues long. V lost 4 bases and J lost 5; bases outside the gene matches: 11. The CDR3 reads CASSPTWPGGDEQYF. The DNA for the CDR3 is TGCGCCAGCAGCCCGACATGGCCAGGGGGCGACGAGCAGTACTTC.

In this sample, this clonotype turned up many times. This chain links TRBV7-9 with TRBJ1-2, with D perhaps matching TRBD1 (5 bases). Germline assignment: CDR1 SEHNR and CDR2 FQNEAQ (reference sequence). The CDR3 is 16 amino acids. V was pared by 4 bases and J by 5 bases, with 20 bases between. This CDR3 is CASSSGQATVSYGYTF. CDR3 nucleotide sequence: TGTGCCAGCAGCTCAGGACAAGCCACGGTCTCATATGGCTACACCTTC.

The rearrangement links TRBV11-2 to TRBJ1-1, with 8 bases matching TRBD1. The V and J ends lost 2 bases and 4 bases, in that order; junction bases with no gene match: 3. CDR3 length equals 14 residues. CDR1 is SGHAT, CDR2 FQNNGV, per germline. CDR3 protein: CASSLYRGGTEAFF. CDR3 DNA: TGTGCCAGCAGCTTATACAGGGGGGGCACTGAAGCTTTCTTT.

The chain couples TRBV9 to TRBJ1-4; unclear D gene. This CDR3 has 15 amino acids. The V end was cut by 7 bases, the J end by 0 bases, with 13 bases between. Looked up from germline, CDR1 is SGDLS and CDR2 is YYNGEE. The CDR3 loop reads CASGAGGATNEKLFF. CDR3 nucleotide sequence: TGTGCCAGCGGCGCCGGCGGCGCAACTAATGAAAAACTGTTTTTT.

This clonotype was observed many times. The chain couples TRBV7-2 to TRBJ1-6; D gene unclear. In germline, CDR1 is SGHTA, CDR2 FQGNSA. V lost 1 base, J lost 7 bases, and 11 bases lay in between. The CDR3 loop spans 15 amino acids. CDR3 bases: TGTGCCAGCAGCTTAGAGATTGGGATAAATTCACCCCTCCACTTT. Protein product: CASSLEIGINSPLHF.

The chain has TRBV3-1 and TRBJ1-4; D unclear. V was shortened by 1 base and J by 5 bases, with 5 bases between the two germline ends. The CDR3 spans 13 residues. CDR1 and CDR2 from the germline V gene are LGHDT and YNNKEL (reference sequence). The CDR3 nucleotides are TGTGCCAGCAGCCAAGGGCAGAATGAAAAACTGTTTTTT. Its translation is CASSQGQNEKLFF.

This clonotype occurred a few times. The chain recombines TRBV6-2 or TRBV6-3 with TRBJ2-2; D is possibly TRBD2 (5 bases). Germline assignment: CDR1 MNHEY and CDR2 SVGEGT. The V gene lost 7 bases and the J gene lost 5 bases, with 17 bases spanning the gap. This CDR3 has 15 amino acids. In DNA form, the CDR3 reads TGTGCCAGCACCAAGGGAGCGCGCTTAACCGGGGAGCTGTTTTTT. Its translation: CASTKGARLTGELFF.

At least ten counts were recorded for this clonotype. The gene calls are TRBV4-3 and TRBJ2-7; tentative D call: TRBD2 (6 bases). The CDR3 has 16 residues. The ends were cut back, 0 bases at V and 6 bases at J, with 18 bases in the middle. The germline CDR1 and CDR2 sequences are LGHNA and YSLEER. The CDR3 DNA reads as TGCGCCAGCAGCCAAGATATGGGGCCCCACGGGAGCGAGCAGTACTTC. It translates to CASSQDMGPHGSEQYF.

The CDR3 spells CASSLEGTVQETQYF. CDR3 bases: TGCGCCAGCAGCTTGGAGGGGACGGTACAAGAGACCCAGTACTTC. V and J are TRBV5-1 and TRBJ2-5, with D possibly being TRBD1 or TRBD2 (5 bases each). Germline CDR1 reads SGHRS; CDR2 reads YFSETQ. V was shortened by 0 bases and J by 2 bases, with 11 bases between the two germline ends. The CDR3 covers 15 residues.

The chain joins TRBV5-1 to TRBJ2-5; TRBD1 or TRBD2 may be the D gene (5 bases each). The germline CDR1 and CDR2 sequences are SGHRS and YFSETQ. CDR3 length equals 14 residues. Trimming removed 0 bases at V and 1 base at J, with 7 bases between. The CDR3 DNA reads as TGCGCCAGCAGCTTGGGGGACGCCCAAGAGACCCAGTACTTC. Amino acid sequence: CASSLGDAQETQYF.

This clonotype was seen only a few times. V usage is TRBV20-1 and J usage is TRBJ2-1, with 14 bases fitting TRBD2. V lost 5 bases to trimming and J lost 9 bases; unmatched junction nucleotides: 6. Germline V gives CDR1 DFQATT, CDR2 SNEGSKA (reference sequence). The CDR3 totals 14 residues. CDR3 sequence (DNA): TGCAGTGCTGAGGGACTAGCGGGAGCAAGTGAGCAGTTCTTC. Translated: CSAEGLAGASEQFF.

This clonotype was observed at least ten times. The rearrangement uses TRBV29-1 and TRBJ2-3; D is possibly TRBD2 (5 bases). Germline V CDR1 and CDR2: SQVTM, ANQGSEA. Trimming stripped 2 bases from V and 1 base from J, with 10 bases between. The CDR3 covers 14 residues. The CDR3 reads CSVEYRGGTDTQYF. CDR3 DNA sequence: TGCAGCGTTGAATACCGGGGAGGCACAGATACGCAGTATTTT.

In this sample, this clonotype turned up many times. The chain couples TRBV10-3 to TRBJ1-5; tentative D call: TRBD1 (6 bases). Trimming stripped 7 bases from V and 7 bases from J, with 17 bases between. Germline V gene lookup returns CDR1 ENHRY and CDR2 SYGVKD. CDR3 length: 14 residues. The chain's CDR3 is CAITGDPQGQPQHF. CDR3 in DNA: TGTGCCATCACCGGGGATCCGCAGGGGCAGCCCCAGCATTTT.

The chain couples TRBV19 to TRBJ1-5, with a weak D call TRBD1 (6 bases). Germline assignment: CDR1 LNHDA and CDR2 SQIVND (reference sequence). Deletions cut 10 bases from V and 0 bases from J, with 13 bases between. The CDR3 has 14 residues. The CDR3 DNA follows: TGTGCCACCAAGACAGGAGTTAGCAATCAGCCCCAGCATTTT. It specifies CATKTGVSNQPQHF.

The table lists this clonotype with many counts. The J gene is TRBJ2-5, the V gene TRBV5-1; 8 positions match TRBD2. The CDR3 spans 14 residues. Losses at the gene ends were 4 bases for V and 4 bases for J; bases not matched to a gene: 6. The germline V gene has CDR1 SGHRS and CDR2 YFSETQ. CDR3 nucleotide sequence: TGCGCCAGCAGCCCTAGCGGGTTAGGAGAGACCCAGTACTTC. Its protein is CASSPSGLGETQYF. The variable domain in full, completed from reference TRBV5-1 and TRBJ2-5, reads KAGVTQTPRYLIKTRGQQVTLSCSPISGHRSVSWYQQTPGQGLQFLFEYFSETQRNKGNFPGRFSGRQFSNSRSEMNVSTLELGDSALYLCASSPSGLGETQYFGPGTRLLVL.

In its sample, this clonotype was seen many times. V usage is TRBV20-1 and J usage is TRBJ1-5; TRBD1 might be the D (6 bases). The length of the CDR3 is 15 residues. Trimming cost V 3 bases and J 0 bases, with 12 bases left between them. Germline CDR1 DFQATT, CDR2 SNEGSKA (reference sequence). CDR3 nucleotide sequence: TGCAGTGCTAGGGTACACAGGGATAGCAATCAGCCCCAGCATTTT. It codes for CSARVHRDSNQPQHF.

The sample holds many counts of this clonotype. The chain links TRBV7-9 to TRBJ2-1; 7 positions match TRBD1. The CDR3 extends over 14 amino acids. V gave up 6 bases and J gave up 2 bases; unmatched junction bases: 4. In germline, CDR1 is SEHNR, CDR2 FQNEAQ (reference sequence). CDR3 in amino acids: CASSRQGPYNEQFF. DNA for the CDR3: TGTGCCAGCAGTCGACAGGGCCCCTACAATGAGCAGTTCTTC.

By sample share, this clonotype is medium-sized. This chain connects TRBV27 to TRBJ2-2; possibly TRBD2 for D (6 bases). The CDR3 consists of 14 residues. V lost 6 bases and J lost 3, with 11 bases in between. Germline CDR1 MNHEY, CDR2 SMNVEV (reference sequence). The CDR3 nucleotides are TGTGCCAGCAGGCGGGACTCAGACACCGGGGAGCTGTTTTTT. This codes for CASRRDSDTGELFF.

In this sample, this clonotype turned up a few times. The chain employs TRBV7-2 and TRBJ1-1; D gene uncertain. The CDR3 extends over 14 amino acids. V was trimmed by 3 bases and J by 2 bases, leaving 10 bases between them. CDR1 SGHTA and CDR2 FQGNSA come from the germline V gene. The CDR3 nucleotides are TGTGCCAGCAGCTTTTTGGCGTCAAACACTGAAGCTTTCTTT. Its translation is CASSFLASNTEAFF.

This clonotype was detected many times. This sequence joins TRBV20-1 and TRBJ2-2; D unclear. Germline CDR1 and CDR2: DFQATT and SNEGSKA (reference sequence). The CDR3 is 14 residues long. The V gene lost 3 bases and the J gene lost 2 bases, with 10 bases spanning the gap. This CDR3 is CSARVNGNTGELFF. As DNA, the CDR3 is TGCAGTGCTAGGGTTAATGGTAACACCGGGGAGCTGTTTTTT.